Listed here are 23 T cell receptor beta chains from one sample, sequenced in a study of blood T cell repertoires in COVID-19 (dated by TCRdb to 2020 to 2021). Receptors were amplified or captured by the immunoSEQ multiplex PCR assay. As stored in TCRdb, this immuneACCESS dataset retains in-frame rearrangements with V and J assigned. A fraction of the clones does not appear; measured against another copy, unresolved V genes explain less than half of the discrepancy, and the remainder lacks a known reason. The sample table shows about 150,000 clones, and 83% are seen once. Together, the top ten hold 12% of the sample. Sequencing was performed on peripheral blood. The source is a woman aged 55-69 years with COVID-19, enrolled during active disease.

This rearrangement joins TRBV3-1 (or the pseudogene TRBV3-2) to TRBJ1-2, with D possibly matching TRBD1 (5 bases). Trimming pared 7 bases from V and 6 bases from J, leaving 15 bases between. CDR1 and CDR2 (germline): LGHDT, YNNKEL (reference sequence). This CDR3 is 13 amino acids long. CDR3 in amino acids: CASTQGGSDGYTF. DNA for the CDR3: TGTGCCAGCACCCAGGGAGGGTCGGATGGCTACACCTTC.

The V and J genes are TRBV2 and TRBJ1-5; D uncertain. V lost 10 bases, J lost 4 bases, and 14 bases lay in between. Germline CDR1 and CDR2: SNHLY and FYNNEI. The CDR3 has 13 residues. The CDR3 DNA sequence: TGTGCCACCCGTGGGCAGCCTAATCAGCCCCAGCATTTT. It encodes CATRGQPNQPQHF.

V is TRBV15 and J is TRBJ2-2; 9 bases fit TRBD1. The CDR3 runs to 16 residues. V gave up 1 base and J gave up 5 bases; unmatched junction bases: 5. In germline, CDR1 is LNHNV, CDR2 YYDKDF (reference sequence). The CDR3 DNA is TGTGCCACCAGCAGAGGGACAGGGGTCGGGACCGGGGAGCTGTTTTTT. Protein: CATSRGTGVGTGELFF.

J is TRBJ2-1 and V is TRBV19, with 15 bases matching TRBD2. The V segment lost 5 bases and the J segment 7 bases; nucleotides outside the gene matches: 6. The CDR3 has 16 residues. Looked up from germline, CDR1 is LNHDA and CDR2 is SQIVND (reference sequence). The CDR3 nucleotides read TGTGCCAGTAGTGTAAGGACTAGCGGGGGGGCGAATGAGCAGTTCTTC. Protein product: CASSVRTSGGANEQFF.

J is TRBJ1-2 and V is TRBV19, with D tentatively TRBD1 (6 bases). The germline V gene encodes CDR1 LNHDA and CDR2 SQIVND (reference sequence). Between the trimmed V and J ends, which lost 7 bases and 2 bases, there was a span of 14 bases. CDR3 length: 14 amino acids. CDR3 sequence: CASILRGTNYGYTF. The CDR3 DNA reads TGTGCCAGTATCCTGAGAGGGACAAACTATGGCTACACCTTC.

Only a few counts were recorded for this clone. The V gene is TRBV6-5, the J gene TRBJ1-1; D uncertain. The CDR3 sequence is 11 residues long. V was cut by 6 bases and J by 3 bases, with 5 bases left in between. Germline values: CDR1 MNHEY, CDR2 SVGAGI. CDR3 loop: CASRSYTEAFF. CDR3 in DNA: TGTGCCAGCAGGTCCTACACTGAAGCTTTCTTT.

This clone appeared once. This sequence joins TRBV5-1 and TRBJ2-2; D is unresolved. CDR1 is SGHRS, CDR2 YFSETQ, per germline. V dropped 5 bases and J dropped 1 base, with 9 bases sitting between them. This CDR3 contains 14 residues. The CDR3 bases are TGCGCCAGCAGTCAAGACAAGAACACCGGGGAGCTGTTTTTT. As protein: CASSQDKNTGELFF.

Turning to this clone: Relative to the germline gene, one junction end is altered; a read error may explain this. At the DNA level, this CDR3 is encoded by other sequences in the same sample as well. The chain joins TRBV3-1 (or the pseudogene TRBV3-2) to TRBJ1-1; 7 bases agree with TRBD1. The CDR3 consists of 15 residues. CDR1 LGHDT and CDR2 YNNKEL come from the germline V gene (reference sequence). The CDR3 sequence: CASSQNPGQNTEAFF. In nucleotides, the CDR3 is TGTGCCAGCAGCCAAAATCCGGGACAGAACACTGAGGCTTTCTTT.

The chain has TRBV3-1 (or the pseudogene TRBV3-2) and TRBJ2-3, with no clear D. V gave up 0 bases and J gave up 1 base, with 8 bases separating them. CDR1 is LGHDT and CDR2 is YNNKEL in the germline V gene (reference sequence). CDR3 length equals 15 residues. The CDR3 loop reads CASSQENSRTDTQYF. CDR3 nucleotides: TGTGCCAGCAGCCAAGAGAACTCCCGCACAGATACGCAGTATTTT.

The CDR3 is CASSLNGGETQYF. In nucleotides, the CDR3 is TGTGCCAGCAGTCTCAATGGAGGAGAGACCCAGTACTTC. The gene calls are TRBV27 and TRBJ2-5; weak D call: TRBD2 (5 bases). V was pared by 5 bases and J by 4 bases, with 11 bases between. Germline V CDR1 and CDR2: MNHEY, SMNVEV (reference sequence). This CDR3 contains 13 residues.

This rearrangement joins TRBV11-2 to TRBJ2-7; 8 bases align to TRBD1. The ends lost 10 bases at V and 0 bases at J; junction bases unmatched: 8. Germline CDR1 SGHAT, CDR2 FQNNGV. The CDR3 runs 14 residues. CDR3 loop: CATRMDRDSYEQYF. CDR3 in DNA: TGTGCCACCAGAATGGACAGGGACTCCTACGAGCAGTACTTC. Complete variable domain (other parts from reference TRBV11-2 and TRBJ2-7): EAGVAQSPRYKIIEKRQSVAFWCNPISGHATLYWYQQILGQGPKLLIQFQNNGVVDDSQLPKDRFSAERLKGVDSTLKIQPAKLEDSAVYLCATRMDRDSYEQYFGPGTRLTVT.

This clone was detected only a few times. Here the CDR3 reads CASEWSLNEKLFF. CDR3 DNA sequence: TGTGCCAGCGAATGGAGCCTTAATGAAAAACTGTTTTTT. The chain uses TRBV6-5 and TRBJ1-4; D unclear. V was cut by 8 bases and J by 4 bases, with 11 bases left in between. Germline values: CDR1 MNHEY, CDR2 SVGAGI. CDR3 length: 13 residues.

The rearrangement uses TRBV7-8 and TRBJ2-1; TRBD2 matches at 7 bases. J was trimmed by 4 bases and V by 2 bases; bases with no gene match: 8. This CDR3 has 16 amino acids. Germline V gives CDR1 SGHVS, CDR2 FQNEAQ. CDR3 amino acids: CASSLRRGTGYNEQFF. CDR3 nucleotides: TGTGCCAGCAGCTTAAGGCGGGGGACGGGGTACAATGAGCAGTTCTTC.

CDR3 amino acids: CASSQSGAERSTEAFF. The CDR3 nucleotides are TGTGCCAGCAGCCAATCGGGCGCCGAGCGGTCCACTGAAGCTTTCTTT. The chain couples TRBV3-1 (or the pseudogene TRBV3-2) to TRBJ1-1; D uncertain. Germline V CDR1 and CDR2: LGHDT, YNNKEL (reference sequence). V lost 2 bases to trimming and J lost 4 bases, with 17 bases between them. This CDR3 region has 16 residues.

The chain has TRBV19 and TRBJ1-2; D uncertain. Trimming stripped 7 bases from V and 7 bases from J, with 16 bases between. The germline CDR1 and CDR2 sequences are LNHDA and SQIVND (reference sequence). The CDR3 consists of 13 residues. The CDR3 nucleotides read TGTGCCAGTACCCCGGCCGCGGGCCGTGGCTACACCTTC. Translated: CASTPAAGRGYTF.

This chain uses TRBV18 with TRBJ1-5, with 10 bases that match TRBD1. V dropped 3 bases and J dropped 2; count of bases not matched to a gene: 4. The CDR3 totals 16 residues. Germline CDR1 is KGHSH and CDR2 is LQKENI. The CDR3 coding sequence is TGTGCCAGCTCACCCGCGACAGGGGGCGGCAATCAGCCCCAGCATTTT. Translated, it gives CASSPATGGGNQPQHF.

V usage is TRBV11-3 and J usage is TRBJ2-5; no clear D gene. Germline loops: CDR1 SGHNT, CDR2 YENEEA. Trimming stripped 2 bases from V and 5 bases from J, with 6 bases between. The CDR3 spans 12 residues. The DNA of the CDR3 is TGTGCCAGCAGCTTATCTGAGGAGACCCAGTACTTC. As protein: CASSLSEETQYF. Supplemented by reference TRBV11-3 and TRBJ2-5, the full variable domain reads EAGVVQSPRYKIIEKKQPVAFWCNPISGHNTLYWYLQNLGQGPELLIRYENEEAVDDSQLPKDRFSAERLKGVDSTLKIQPAELGDSAVYLCASSLSEETQYFGPGTRLLVL.

This chain joins TRBV7-2 and TRBJ1-2; the match to TRBD1 covers 8 bases. V dropped 7 bases and J dropped 4; count of bases not matched to a gene: 5. Germline values: CDR1 SGHTA, CDR2 FQGNSA. The CDR3 covers 13 residues. The chain's CDR3 is CASTPDRAYGYTF. CDR3 DNA: TGTGCCAGCACCCCGGACAGGGCCTATGGCTACACCTTC.

The chain recombines TRBV7-6 with TRBJ1-5, with 7 positions matching TRBD1. Trimming took 5 bases from V and 0 from J; bases not matched to a gene: 4. CDR1 is SGHVS, CDR2 FNYEAQ, per germline. CDR3 length: 15 residues. CDR3 DNA: TGTGCCAGCAGCCAGACAGGGAATAGCAATCAGCCCCAGCATTTT. Translation gives CASSQTGNSNQPQHF.

This clone showed up just once. This chain connects TRBV4-1 to TRBJ2-5; no definite D call. Germline CDR1 reads MGHRA; CDR2 reads YSYEKL. There are 13 residues in the CDR3. Trimming left V 7 bases short and J 5 bases short, with 14 bases between. CDR3 in DNA: TGCGCCAGCACTCTTACGTTGGGCGAGACCCAGTACTTC. Translated: CASTLTLGETQYF.

This chain joins TRBV5-1 and TRBJ2-5; 10 nucleotides match TRBD2. V lost 1 base and J lost 5; bases outside the gene matches: 5. CDR3 length equals 15 residues. Germline V gene sequence: CDR1 SGHRS, CDR2 YFSETQ. This CDR3 reads CASSLSGGAGETQYF. The CDR3 DNA follows: TGCGCCAGCAGCTTGAGCGGGGGGGCCGGGGAGACCCAGTACTTC.

The chain couples TRBV25-1 to TRBJ1-2; tentatively, D is TRBD1 (5 bases). CDR3 length: 13 amino acids. Trimming removed 8 bases from V and 8 bases from J, with 18 bases in between. Germline CDR1 reads MGHDK; CDR2 reads SYGVNS. CDR3 residues: CASWPPGGSGYTF. Here the CDR3 DNA reads TGTGCCAGCTGGCCCCCGGGGGGAAGCGGCTACACCTTC.

The chain combines TRBV3-1 (or the pseudogene TRBV3-2) with TRBJ2-2; possibly TRBD2 for D (5 bases). From germline, CDR1 is LGHDT and CDR2 YNNKEL (reference sequence). Trimming took off 0 bases at V and 4 bases at J, with 12 bases between the two ends. The CDR3 covers 16 residues. The CDR3 is CASSQEGLASTGELFF. As DNA, the CDR3 is TGTGCCAGCAGCCAAGAAGGATTAGCGAGCACCGGGGAGCTGTTTTTT.